The entry below describes one T cell receptor beta chain. Trimming cost V 0 bases and J 3 bases, with 6 bases left between them. The germline CDR1 and CDR2 sequences are GTSNPN and SVGIG (reference sequence). The CDR3 runs 12 residues. The data derive from a study of control samples from healthy donors and cancer patients. Measured with immunoSEQ multiplex PCR; TCRdb has only the in-frame clones, and not every one. The sample has 150,000 to 200,000 clones, around 89% seen once; the top ten hold around 1.5%. The rearrangement joins TRBV30 to TRBJ2-7; D call uncertain. Material: blood. This clonotype was sampled from a woman in her forties or fifties in good health. CDR3 DNA: TGTGCCTGGAGTGTTGGTTTCTACGAGCAGTACTTC. Translated: CAWSVGFYEQYF.